This T cell receptor (beta chain) was sequenced for a study of cytomegalovirus exposure and HLA in healthy donors. PCR primers comprised 60 Vbeta and 13 Jbeta primers. TCRdb's table, derived via immunoSEQ multiplex PCR, lists solely in-frame clones and lacks some. The sample lists fewer than 150,000 clones, about 85% occurring once. The length of the CDR3 is 13 residues. Germline CDR1 SGHTA, CDR2 FQGNSA. J gave up 4 bases and V 3 bases, and 2 bases lay outside the gene matches. A word on this clone: The antigen is unknown.

Study observations and caveats: Certain indistinguishable V segments, among them TRBV6-2 and TRBV6-3, were excluded. A link between a missense DCLRE1C variant and TCR beta V- and J-gene trimming emerged from a later analysis. A few of the chains that were CMV-associated were confirmed in vitro to be specific for CMV antigens. Relative to equally common others, HLA-associated TCR beta chains showed greater clonal expansion in a later analysis.

The chain couples TRBV7-2 to TRBJ1-1; the match to TRBD1 covers 7 bases. The origin of this receptor is a woman aged 25-40 years in good health and CMV-seropositive. The sequenced sample was PBMCs. The chain's CDR3 is CASSLRTGTEAFF. In DNA, the CDR3 is TGTGCCAGCAGCTTGAGGACAGGCACTGAAGCTTTCTTT.